This entry features one T cell receptor (beta chain) sequence. Its antigen is not identified. Primers included in the PCR were 60 Vbeta and 13 Jbeta primers. The data were produced by immunoSEQ multiplex PCR, yet TCRdb's version contains in-frame clones alone and is incomplete. The repertoire has fewer than 200,000 clones, 75% to 85% of them found once; the top ten carry about 0.69%. The data belong to a study of cytomegalovirus exposure and HLA in healthy donors. Study context: HLA-typed donors were the source of some 85 million unique TCRs, which an early data release held. Roughly four fifths of roughly 430 genotyped donors fell in the Caucasian-associated ancestry cluster.

General study results and limits: Analyses of presence and absence presupposed an approximately uniform sequencing depth across donors.

Germline-derived CDR1 and CDR2 are SGDLS and YYNGEE. Unmatched junction bases numbered 10, after V lost 0 bases and J lost 7 bases. The CDR3 spans 16 residues. Sequencing input: PBMCs. This chain connects TRBV9 to TRBJ1-2, with 9 positions matching TRBD1. The receptor comes from a female donor in good health and CMV-seronegative. The CDR3 nucleotides read TGTGCCAGCAGCGTAGAATTGTGGGACAGGGATGGTGGCTACACCTTC. The encoded protein is CASSVELWDRDGGYTF. Filled out from reference TRBV9 and TRBJ1-2, the complete variable domain reads DSGVTQTPKHLITATGQRVTLRCSPRSGDLSVYWYQQSLDQGLQFLIQYYNGEERAKGNILERFSAQQFPDLHSELNLSSLELGDSALYFCASSVELWDRDGGYTFGSGTRLTVV.